The present entry profiles one T cell receptor beta chain with its context. The entry originates in a study of blood T cell repertoires in COVID-19. TCRdb's copy holds only in-frame clones and misses some; the assay was immunoSEQ multiplex PCR. The sample lists roughly 99,000 clones, around 88% seen once, with 6.5% to 7% in the top ten. The germline V gene has CDR1 SEHNR and CDR2 FQNEAQ (reference sequence). V lost 3 bases, J lost 5 bases, and 10 bases stayed unmatched. The CDR3 runs 16 residues. V is TRBV7-9 and J is TRBJ2-5; 9 bases align to TRBD2. Sequencing was done on a sample of peripheral blood. The receptor was derived from a man aged 45-60 years with active or convalescent COVID-19. This CDR3 is CASSLTSGAGEETQYF. CDR3 sequence (DNA): TGTGCCAGCAGCTTGACTAGCGGAGCGGGTGAGGAGACCCAGTACTTC.